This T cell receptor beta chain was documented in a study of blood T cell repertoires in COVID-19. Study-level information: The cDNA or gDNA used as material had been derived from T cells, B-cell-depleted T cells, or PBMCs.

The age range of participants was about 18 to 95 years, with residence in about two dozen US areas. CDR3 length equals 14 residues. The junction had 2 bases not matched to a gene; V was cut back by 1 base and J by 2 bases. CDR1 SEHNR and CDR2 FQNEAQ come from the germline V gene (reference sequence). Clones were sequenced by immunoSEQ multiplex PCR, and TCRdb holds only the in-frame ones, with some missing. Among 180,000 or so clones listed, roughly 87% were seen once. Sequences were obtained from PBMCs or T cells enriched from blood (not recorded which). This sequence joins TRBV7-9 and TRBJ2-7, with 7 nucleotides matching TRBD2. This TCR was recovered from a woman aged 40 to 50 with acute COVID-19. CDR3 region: CASSLGLAPYEQYF. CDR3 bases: TGTGCCAGCAGCTTAGGACTAGCCCCCTACGAGCAGTACTTC.